A selection of T cell receptor beta chains follows, all from one sample in a study of CD8+ T cells in alopecia areata. Assay: immunoSEQ multiplex PCR; the TCRdb copy retains only in-frame clones and omits some. The sample records roughly 120,000 clones, roughly two fifths being singletons. Input material: CD4+ T cells sorted from blood. The receptors here all came from a human donor with alopecia areata. CDR3s include the opening cysteine and the closing phenylalanine or tryptophan. D genes are given only for firm matches. Expanded clones are given a class, and other clones once, few, many or no size at all.

>-|TRBV11-2|TRBJ1-1|few
CASSLDYRVPEAFF
TGTGCCAGCAGCTTGGACTACAGGGTCCCTGAAGCTTTCTTT
>-|TRBV7-2|TRBJ1-1|-
CASSTQGRAEAFF
TGTGCCAGTAGCACCCAGGGGCGGGCTGAAGCTTTCTTT
>-|TRBV30|TRBJ2-6|-
CAFHGADASGANVLTF
TGTGCCTTCCATGGGGCCGACGCCTCTGGGGCCAACGTCCTGACTTTC
>-|TRBV7-2|TRBJ2-3|-
CASSLRPARDTQYF
TGTGCCAGCAGCCTAAGACCCGCGCGGGATACGCAGTATTTT
>-|TRBV30|TRBJ2-1|few
CALGYFTNEQFF
TGTGCCTTGGGGTATTTCACCAATGAGCAGTTCTTC
>-|TRBV7-2|TRBJ2-1|-
CASSLDWDSPQFF
TGTGCCAGCAGCTTAGATTGGGACTCTCCGCAGTTCTTC
>TRBD1|TRBV25-1|TRBJ2-2|-
CASRGAKGQENTGELFF
TGTGCCAGCAGGGGAGCAAAGGGACAGGAGAACACCGGGGAGCTGTTTTTT
>-|TRBV28|TRBJ1-4|many
CASGSGRGPTNEKLFF
TGTGCCAGCGGGTCAGGCAGGGGCCCAACTAATGAAAAACTGTTTTTT
>-|TRBV27|TRBJ1-1|-
CASSFRGVKTEAFF
TGTGCCAGCAGTTTCCGGGGTGTCAAGACTGAAGCTTTCTTT
>-|TRBV20-1|TRBJ2-1|-
CSANREEQFF
TGCAGTGCTAACCGGGAAGAGCAGTTCTTC
>TRBD2|TRBV29-1|TRBJ2-5|-
CSGERGGETQYF
TGCAGCGGTGAACGGGGGGGAGAGACCCAGTACTTC
>-|TRBV20-1|TRBJ2-5|-
CSPRVQETQYF
TGCAGTCCGCGTGTCCAAGAGACCCAGTACTTC
>TRBD1|TRBV29-1|TRBJ1-2|few
CILLPLTGENYGYTF
TGCATCCTCTTACCTTTGACAGGGGAGAACTATGGCTACACCTTC
>-|TRBV5-1|TRBJ2-3|few
CASSATETTDTQYF
TGCGCCAGCAGCGCGACAGAGACCACAGATACGCAGTATTTT
>-|TRBV7-2|TRBJ2-5|few
CASRQVEETQYF
TGTGCCAGCCGGCAGGTGGAGGAGACCCAGTACTTC
>-|TRBV5-1|TRBJ2-5|few
CASSVQETQYF
TGCGCCAGCAGCGTTCAAGAGACCCAGTACTTC
>-|TRBV7-2|TRBJ2-7|-
CASSARLGYEQYF
TGTGCCAGCAGCGCGAGATTGGGCTACGAGCAGTACTTC
>-|TRBV9|TRBJ1-5|-
CASSVDLAGPQHF
TGTGCCAGCAGCGTAGATCTGGCCGGGCCCCAGCATTTT
>-|TRBV28|TRBJ1-2|-
CASSLSLDYGYTF
TGTGCCAGCAGTCTTAGTCTGGACTATGGCTACACCTTC
>-|TRBV29-1|TRBJ2-1|-
CSVVQNNEQFF
TGCAGCGTTGTCCAAAACAATGAGCAGTTCTTC
>-|TRBV7-6|TRBJ2-2|few
CASSLLGTAANTGELFF
TGTGCCAGCAGCTTATTGGGGACGGCCGCGAACACCGGGGAGCTGTTTTTT
>-|TRBV7-9|TRBJ1-1|few
CASSEQGSEAFF
TGTGCCAGCAGCGAGCAGGGGTCTGAAGCTTTCTTT
>-|TRBV5-1|TRBJ2-7|-
CASSLSYYRQFYEQYF
TGCGCCAGCAGCTTGAGTTATTATCGGCAATTCTACGAGCAGTACTTC
>TRBD1|TRBV29-1|TRBJ1-1|few
CSVDRGPRNTEAFF
TGCAGCGTTGACAGGGGGCCCAGGAACACTGAAGCTTTCTTT
>TRBD2|TRBV27|TRBJ2-6|-
CASARLAAGANVLTF
TGTGCCAGCGCCAGACTAGCGGCTGGGGCCAACGTCCTGACTTTC
>-|TRBV10-2|TRBJ2-7|once
CASSEQGRLEAQYF
TGCGCCAGCAGTGAACAGGGACGACTGGAAGCGCAGTACTTC
>TRBD2|TRBV7-2|TRBJ2-7|-
CASSWEGLPVKEQYF
TGTGCCAGCAGCTGGGAGGGACTACCTGTGAAAGAGCAGTACTTC
>-|TRBV9|TRBJ2-7|-
CASSPGSSSYEQYF
TGTGCCAGCAGCCCGGGTTCTAGCTCCTACGAGCAGTACTTC
>-|TRBV30|TRBJ1-1|-
CAWDRTSNTEAFF
TGTGCCTGGGACAGGACCTCGAACACTGAAGCTTTCTTT
>TRBD2|TRBV7-9|TRBJ2-7|-
CASSDSGTSYEQYF
TGTGCCAGCAGCGATTCCGGGACTAGCTACGAGCAGTACTTC
>-|TRBV30|TRBJ2-7|few
CAWSRGGTYEQYF
TGTGCCTGGAGTAGGGGGGGAACCTACGAGCAGTACTTC
>-|TRBV5-1|TRBJ2-2|-
CASSPSIRANTGELFF
TGCGCCAGCAGCCCATCCATCAGGGCGAACACCGGGGAGCTGTTTTTT
>-|TRBV5-1|TRBJ2-1|few
CASSLVRGAISNEQFF
TGCGCCAGCAGCTTGGTTAGGGGGGCCATTAGCAATGAGCAGTTCTTC
>-|TRBV18|TRBJ2-5|-
CASSPRAALETQYF
TGTGCCAGCTCACCCAGAGCTGCATTAGAGACCCAGTACTTC
>TRBD1|TRBV6-6|TRBJ1-1|-
CASSYSGGAEAFF
TGTGCCAGCAGTTACTCAGGGGGCGCTGAAGCTTTCTTT
>TRBD2|TRBV7-8|TRBJ2-1|-
CASSSRTSGYNEQFF
TGTGCCAGCAGCTCTCGGACTAGCGGATACAATGAGCAGTTCTTC
>TRBD1|TRBV5-4|TRBJ1-2|-
CASSLGQGKGAGYTF
TGTGCCAGCAGCTTGGGACAGGGCAAAGGAGCTGGCTACACCTTC
>-|TRBV29-1|TRBJ1-1|-
CSVVPLMGTEAFF
TGCAGCGTTGTACCTTTAATGGGCACTGAAGCTTTCTTT
>-|TRBV29-1|TRBJ2-3|few
CSPTQRPDTQYF
TGCAGCCCTACACAAAGGCCAGATACGCAGTATTTT
>-|TRBV14|TRBJ2-6|few
CASSQLLSGANVLTF
TGTGCCAGCAGCCAACTCCTCTCTGGGGCCAACGTCCTGACTTTC
>-|TRBV6-5|TRBJ2-3|-
CASSPRPTTDTQYF
TGTGCCAGCAGTCCCCGCCCTACCACAGATACGCAGTATTTT
>-|TRBV4-3|TRBJ2-2|-
CASSQVPATGELFF
TGCGCCAGCAGCCAAGTACCTGCCACCGGGGAGCTGTTTTTT
>TRBD1|TRBV27|TRBJ1-1|-
CASSLLVGQGHTEAFF
TGTGCCAGCAGTTTATTAGTGGGACAGGGACACACTGAAGCTTTCTTT
>-|TRBV27|TRBJ2-2|-
CASSLYGELFF
TGTGCCAGCAGCCTGTACGGGGAGCTGTTTTTT
>TRBD1|TRBV29-1|TRBJ1-2|few
CSDQDTGGINGYTF
TGCAGCGACCAGGACACAGGGGGCATAAATGGCTACACCTTC
>-|TRBV2|TRBJ2-3|few
CASNLQGGADTQYF
TGTGCCAGCAATCTACAGGGTGGCGCAGATACGCAGTATTTT
>TRBD1|TRBV28|TRBJ1-2|-
CASSRDSLDYGYTF
TGTGCCAGCAGTCGGGACAGTTTGGACTATGGCTACACCTTC
>-|TRBV14|TRBJ2-7|-
CASSQDSIPDF
TGTGCCAGCAGCCAAGATAGTATACCCGATTTC
>TRBD1|TRBV7-9|TRBJ2-3|few
CASSPRTGGPDTQYF
TGTGCCAGCAGCCCCCGGACAGGGGGTCCAGATACGCAGTATTTT
>-|TRBV7-8|TRBJ2-2|few
CASSFVREGTGELFF
TGTGCCAGCAGCTTCGTGCGGGAAGGGACCGGGGAGCTGTTTTTT
>-|TRBV18|TRBJ2-5|few
CASSPPGGLETQYF
TGTGCCAGCTCACCGCCCGGTGGGTTAGAGACCCAGTACTTC
>-|TRBV19|TRBJ1-1|few
CASSSFAEAFF
TGTGCCAGTAGCAGTTTCGCTGAAGCTTTCTTT
>-|TRBV11-2|TRBJ2-3|-
CASSLRDTQYF
TGTGCCAGCAGCTTGAGAGATACGCAGTATTTT
>TRBD1|TRBV29-1|TRBJ1-1|few
CSVATDRETAEAFF
TGCAGCGTCGCGACGGACAGGGAAACCGCTGAAGCTTTCTTT
>-|TRBV29-1|TRBJ1-5|few
CSVGWGPNQPQHF
TGCAGCGTTGGTTGGGGACCCAATCAGCCCCAGCATTTT